This T cell receptor (beta chain) was recorded in a study of blood T cell repertoires in COVID-19. On the study more broadly: Both acute and convalescent COVID-19 samples were obtained from the United States, Italy and Spain.

Clones were sequenced by immunoSEQ multiplex PCR, and TCRdb holds only the in-frame ones, with some missing. This sample yields 90,000 to 100,000 clones, of which about 86% are seen a single time; roughly 14% belongs to the top ten. This CDR3 is built from 15 residues. Per germline, CDR1 MRHNA and CDR2 SNTAGT. Trimming at V came to 4 bases and at J to 5 bases, leaving 9 bases not matched to a gene. Material for sequencing was peripheral blood. The TCR comes from a human donor in a cohort sampled during active COVID-19. This chain uses TRBV6-4 with TRBJ2-5; 8 bases are shared with TRBD2. In DNA form, the CDR3 reads TGTGCCAGCAGTGCCCGGGGACTAGAGGGGGAGACCCAGTACTTC. Its protein product is CASSARGLEGETQYF.